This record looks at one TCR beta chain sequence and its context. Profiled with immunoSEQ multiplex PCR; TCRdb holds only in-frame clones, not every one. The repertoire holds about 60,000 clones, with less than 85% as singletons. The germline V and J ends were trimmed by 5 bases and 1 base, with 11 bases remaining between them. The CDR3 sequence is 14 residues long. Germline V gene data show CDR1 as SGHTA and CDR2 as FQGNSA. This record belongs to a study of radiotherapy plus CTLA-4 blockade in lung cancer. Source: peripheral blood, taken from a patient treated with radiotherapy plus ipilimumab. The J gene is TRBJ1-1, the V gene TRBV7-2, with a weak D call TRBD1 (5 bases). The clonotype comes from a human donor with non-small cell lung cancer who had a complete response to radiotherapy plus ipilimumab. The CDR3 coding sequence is TGTGCCAGCAGCCCGGGACTCACGAACACTGAAGCTTTCTTT. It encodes CASSPGLTNTEAFF.